This T cell receptor (beta chain) was recovered during a study of T cell changes during pregnancy in multiple sclerosis. This CDR3 region has 15 residues. Germline V CDR1 and CDR2: KGHSH, LQKENI. V trimming: 4 bases; J trimming: 7 bases; junction bases outside the gene matches: 9. Here immunoSEQ multiplex PCR was the method, and the copy in TCRdb shows in-frame clones only, minus some. The sample yields 51,000 or so clones, around 93% seen once. This sequence originates from a female donor with multiple sclerosis, enrolled in a pregnancy study. Source: peripheral blood, taken in the second trimester of pregnancy. J is TRBJ1-5 and V is TRBV18; 8 positions agree with TRBD1. This CDR3 is CASSRAGGFGQPQHF. The CDR3 DNA reads TGTGCCAGCTCACGAGCAGGGGGCTTCGGGCAGCCCCAGCATTTT.